The 28 T cell receptor beta chains presented below share a single source sample, sequenced in a study of blood T cell repertoires in COVID-19. Method: immunoSEQ multiplex PCR; TCRdb's copy keeps in-frame clones and lacks some. The profile shows 300,000 to 400,000 clones, 75% to 90% of them singletons. The sequencing sample was made of PBMCs or T cells enriched from blood (not recorded which). The receptors derive from a man younger than 45 who had recovered from COVID-19.

The chain is built from TRBV25-1 and TRBJ1-5, with a tentative D call TRBD1 (5 bases). The CDR3 runs 14 residues. Germline values: CDR1 MGHDK, CDR2 SYGVNS. V was pared by 8 bases and J by 6 bases, with 17 bases between. In DNA, the CDR3 is TGTGCCAGCTCCGAGGGAGGGGCCGGTCAGCCCCAGCATTTT. It encodes CASSEGGAGQPQHF.

The rearrangement links TRBV9 to TRBJ2-7; D possibly corresponds to TRBD2 (6 bases). This CDR3 comprises 15 residues. V was trimmed by 0 bases and J by 2 bases, leaving 12 bases between them. In germline, CDR1 is SGDLS, CDR2 YYNGEE. CDR3 loop: CASSVGVSGPYEQYF. The CDR3, as DNA: TGTGCCAGCAGCGTAGGCGTTAGCGGACCCTACGAGCAGTACTTC.

This clone was counted between two and nine times. This CDR3 reads CASGQTSGGAGDTQYF. The CDR3 DNA follows: TGTGCCAGCGGACAGACTAGCGGGGGGGCTGGAGATACGCAGTATTTT. This chain links TRBV9 with TRBJ2-3, with 14 positions matching TRBD2. CDR1 is SGDLS and CDR2 is YYNGEE in the germline V gene. The CDR3 sequence is 16 residues long. With 7 bases clipped from V and 5 bases from J, the junction kept 9 bases outside the gene matches.

The chain links TRBV2 to TRBJ2-5, with TRBD1 identical over 7 bases. The trim removed 4 bases at V and 1 base at J, leaving 9 bases unmatched. Germline-derived CDR1 and CDR2 are SNHLY and FYNNEI. This CDR3 is 16 amino acids long. The CDR3 here is CASSAPPGTAQETQYF. The CDR3 DNA reads TGTGCCAGCAGTGCCCCTCCAGGGACAGCCCAAGAGACCCAGTACTTC.

The V and J genes are TRBV5-1 and TRBJ1-3; maybe TRBD1 (5 bases). V was pared by 4 bases and J by 0 bases, with 14 bases between. Germline assignment: CDR1 SGHRS and CDR2 YFSETQ. The CDR3 length is 16 residues. CDR3 bases: TGCGCCAGCAGCCCCGGACCCGGGGGCTCTGGAAACACCATATATTTT. As protein: CASSPGPGGSGNTIYF.

This chain joins TRBV5-1 and TRBJ1-3, with D uncertain. The length of the CDR3 is 15 residues. The germline V and J ends were trimmed by 0 bases and 0 bases, with 7 bases remaining between them. Germline loops: CDR1 SGHRS, CDR2 YFSETQ. DNA of the CDR3: TGCGCCAGCAGCTTGGGGCAAAACTCTGGAAACACCATATATTTT. Its protein product is CASSLGQNSGNTIYF.

The gene calls are TRBV5-1 and TRBJ1-1, with 7 positions matching TRBD1. Germline V gene sequence: CDR1 SGHRS, CDR2 YFSETQ. The CDR3 sequence is 13 residues long. V lost 4 bases and J lost 4; bases outside the gene matches: 4. In nucleotides, the CDR3 is TGCGCCAGCAGCATTGGACAGGCCACTGAAGCTTTCTTT. Residues: CASSIGQATEAFF.

J is TRBJ1-5 and V is TRBV30; 8 nucleotides agree with TRBD1. The CDR3 is 14 residues long. Trimming cost V 0 bases and J 6 bases; bases outside gene matches: 4. Germline loops: CDR1 GTSNPN, CDR2 SVGIG (reference sequence). The CDR3 DNA sequence: TGTGCCTGGAGTGTACAGGGGGGGGCTCAGCCCCAGCATTTT. Translation gives CAWSVQGGAQPQHF. Based on the CDR3 plus reference TRBV30 and TRBJ1-5, the full variable domain is SQTIHQWPATLVQPVGSPLSLECTVEGTSNPNLYWYRQAAGRGLQLLFYSVGIGQISSEVPQNLSASRPQDRQFILSSKKLLLSDSGFYLCAWSVQGGAQPQHFGDGTRLSIL.

The rearrangement joins TRBV6-4 to TRBJ2-3, with D tentatively TRBD1 (6 bases). Germline V lookup: CDR1 MRHNA, CDR2 SNTAGT. V lost 5 bases and J 6 bases, leaving 21 bases between the germline ends. CDR3 length equals 16 residues. CDR3 DNA sequence: TGTGCCAGCAGTTCCGGGACATCCGACTCCTCGGATACGCAGTATTTT. Translating gives CASSSGTSDSSDTQYF.

There are a few counts of this clone. V gene TRBV7-9 combines with J gene TRBJ1-2; TRBD1 is a possible D gene (5 bases). Trimming removed 1 base from V and 8 bases from J, with 11 bases in between. This CDR3 is built from 13 residues. CDR1 is SEHNR and CDR2 is FQNEAQ in the germline V gene (reference sequence). The CDR3 DNA is TGTGCCAGCAGCTTAGATCTGGGGCGCGGCTACACCTTC. Translated, it gives CASSLDLGRGYTF.

The chain couples TRBV28 to TRBJ2-3; the D gene is possibly TRBD2 (6 bases). V dropped 3 bases and J dropped 1 base, with 11 bases sitting between them. Germline-derived CDR1 and CDR2 are MDHEN and SYDVKM. This CDR3 spans 15 amino acids. CDR3: CASSFWSGGTDTQYF. The CDR3 DNA follows: TGTGCCAGCAGTTTTTGGTCGGGGGGCACAGATACGCAGTATTTT.

The rearrangement uses TRBV10-1 and TRBJ1-1; maybe TRBD1 (5 bases). Germline V gene sequence: CDR1 WNHNN, CDR2 SYGVQD (reference sequence). The V and J ends lost 4 bases and 0 bases respectively, with 6 bases between them. The CDR3 loop spans 13 amino acids. The CDR3 DNA reads as TGCGCCAGCAGTGCAGGGATGAACACTGAAGCTTTCTTT. It codes for CASSAGMNTEAFF.

The genes are TRBV6-5 and TRBJ2-2, with 10 bases that match TRBD2. The length of the CDR3 is 14 residues. Per germline, CDR1 MNHEY and CDR2 SVGAGI. Trimming took 7 bases from V and 8 from J; bases not matched to a gene: 7. This CDR3 is CASKQAGGRGELFF. The CDR3 DNA reads TGTGCCAGCAAGCAAGCGGGGGGGCGAGGGGAGCTGTTTTTT.

The chain is built from TRBV11-3 and TRBJ1-1; 7 bases are a match to TRBD1. Germline CDR1 SGHNT, CDR2 YENEEA. The CDR3 extends over 13 amino acids. Unmatched junction bases numbered 5, after V lost 4 bases and J lost 6 bases. The CDR3 bases are TGTGCCAGCAGCTATGACCAGGGGGCTGAAGCTTTCTTT. It yields the protein CASSYDQGAEAFF. The variable domain in full, completed from reference TRBV11-3 and TRBJ1-1, reads EAGVVQSPRYKIIEKKQPVAFWCNPISGHNTLYWYLQNLGQGPELLIRYENEEAVDDSQLPKDRFSAERLKGVDSTLKIQPAELGDSAVYLCASSYDQGAEAFFGQGTRLTVV.

The J gene is TRBJ1-6, the V gene TRBV5-1; no clear D gene. The V end lost 0 bases, the J end lost 0 bases, and 4 bases lay between the germline ends. The CDR3 has 15 residues. Germline V lookup: CDR1 SGHRS, CDR2 YFSETQ. The CDR3 bases are TGCGCCAGCAGCTTGGAGAGCTCCTATAATTCACCCCTCCACTTT. Translating it yields CASSLESSYNSPLHF.

The V call is TRBV12-3 or TRBV12-4, the J call TRBJ2-5; D not resolved. Trimming took 8 bases from V and 4 from J, leaving 8 bases between them. The CDR3 extends over 11 amino acids. The CDR3, as DNA: TGTGCCAGCGGGCCAGGAGAGACCCAGTACTTC. This codes for CASGPGETQYF.

This clone has a single count. This chain joins TRBV2 and TRBJ1-6, with 7 bases matching TRBD1. The CDR3 runs 20 residues. Germline V gene sequence: CDR1 SNHLY, CDR2 FYNNEI. After removal of 10 bases from V and 4 bases from J, the junction contained 25 bases not matched to a gene. DNA for the CDR3: TGTGCCACCAAGGCCCGGCCCAAAGTAGACCGGGACAGATATAATTCACCCCTCCACTTT. Amino acid sequence: CATKARPKVDRDRYNSPLHF. The entire variable domain, with the rest obtained from reference TRBV2 and TRBJ1-6, is as follows: EPEVTQTPSHQVTQMGQEVILRCVPISNHLYFYWYRQILGQKVEFLVSFYNNEISEKSEIFDDQFSVERPDGSNFTLKIRSTKLEDSAMYFCATKARPKVDRDRYNSPLHFGNGTRLTVT.

V gene TRBV5-1 combines with J gene TRBJ2-1, with a tentative D call TRBD2 (7 bases). The CDR3 has 16 amino acids. Germline V gives CDR1 SGHRS, CDR2 YFSETQ. Trimming took 0 bases from V and 2 from J, leaving 12 bases between them. CDR3 loop: CASSLGAGAAYNEQFF. The CDR3 region has the DNA TGCGCCAGCAGCTTGGGGGCGGGGGCCGCCTACAATGAGCAGTTCTTC.

This chain links TRBV5-4 with TRBJ2-1; 10 nucleotides match TRBD1. After removal of 2 bases from V and 6 bases from J, the junction contained 8 bases not matched to a gene. Germline CDR1 reads SGHNT; CDR2 reads YYREEE (reference sequence). There are 16 residues in the CDR3. The CDR3 sequence: CASSFSGTGVFNEQFF. The DNA of the CDR3 is TGTGCCAGCAGCTTCTCCGGGACAGGGGTTTTCAATGAGCAGTTCTTC.

The chain uses TRBV6-5 and TRBJ2-7; a weak D match, TRBD2 (6 bases). Germline loops: CDR1 MNHEY, CDR2 SVGAGI. The CDR3 has 13 amino acids. V lost 6 bases, J lost 1 base, and 10 bases lay in between. The DNA of the CDR3 is TGTGCCAGCAGGTGGGGGAGGTCCTACGAGCAGTACTTC. It specifies CASRWGRSYEQYF.

V is TRBV7-6 and J is TRBJ2-1, with D unclear. CDR3 length equals 16 residues. Between the trimmed V and J ends, which lost 1 base and 2 bases, there was a span of 12 bases. Germline V CDR1 and CDR2: SGHVS, FNYEAQ. The CDR3 sequence is CASSLGTVAPYNEQFF. In DNA form, the CDR3 reads TGTGCCAGCAGCTTAGGCACAGTCGCTCCCTACAATGAGCAGTTCTTC.

This chain links TRBV6-6 with TRBJ1-6, with D perhaps matching TRBD1 (6 bases). This CDR3 has 14 amino acids. V lost 5 bases, J lost 10 bases, and 15 bases lay in between. Per the germline V gene, CDR1 is MNHNY and CDR2 is SVGAGI (reference sequence). The CDR3 region is CASSKYRDTSPLHF. The CDR3 region has the DNA TGTGCCAGCAGTAAATATCGGGACACCTCACCCCTCCACTTT.

This chain joins TRBV10-1 and TRBJ1-6, with D uncertain. V lost 2 bases, J lost 7 bases, and 6 bases lay in between. The CDR3 totals 13 residues. Germline assignment: CDR1 WNHNN and CDR2 SYGVQD (reference sequence). In DNA form, the CDR3 reads TGCGCCAGCAGTGAGGAGCCGAATTCACCCCTCCACTTT. Translated, it gives CASSEEPNSPLHF.

The chain is built from TRBV10-1 and TRBJ1-5; D remains unclear. The CDR3 loop spans 13 amino acids. Per the germline V gene, CDR1 is WNHNN and CDR2 is SYGVQD (reference sequence). Trimming took 10 bases from V and 5 from J, leaving 15 bases between them. DNA of the CDR3: TGCGCCACTGGACTCCTGAGGGATCAGCCCCAGCATTTT. Translation gives CATGLLRDQPQHF.

The chain joins TRBV2 to TRBJ2-1, with TRBD1 identical over 7 bases. The V gene's germline CDR1 is SNHLY and CDR2 FYNNEI. V lost 3 bases, J lost 4 bases, and 6 bases stayed unmatched. The CDR3 has 15 amino acids. CDR3 protein: CASSETRQGYNEQFF. The DNA for the CDR3 is TGTGCCAGCAGTGAGACAAGACAGGGATACAATGAGCAGTTCTTC.

This clone has only one observation. CDR3 in DNA: TGTGCCATAACAGTTCAAGAGACCCAGTACTTC. Amino acid sequence: CAITVQETQYF. The chain couples TRBV7-7 to TRBJ2-5; D gene unclear. Germline V gives CDR1 SSHAT, CDR2 FNYEAQ (reference sequence). V lost 10 bases to trimming and J lost 2 bases, with 8 bases between them. The CDR3 runs to 11 residues.

This chain connects TRBV7-2 to TRBJ1-2; 7 positions agree with TRBD1. Trimming cost V 3 bases and J 4 bases; bases outside gene matches: 8. Germline CDR1 and CDR2: SGHTA and FQGNSA. The CDR3 is 15 amino acids. CDR3: CASSLTLTGAYGYTF. The CDR3 coding sequence is TGTGCCAGCAGCTTGACCCTTACAGGGGCCTATGGCTACACCTTC.

The CDR3 nucleotides read TGTGCCACCGAAGACGACAGGGGGCCTGGAAACACCATATATTTT. Translated: CATEDDRGPGNTIYF. The V gene is TRBV28, the J gene TRBJ1-3; 10 nucleotides match TRBD1. The CDR3 length is 15 residues. Losses at the gene ends were 10 bases for V and 2 bases for J; bases not matched to a gene: 8. Germline lookup yields CDR1 MDHEN and CDR2 SYDVKM.